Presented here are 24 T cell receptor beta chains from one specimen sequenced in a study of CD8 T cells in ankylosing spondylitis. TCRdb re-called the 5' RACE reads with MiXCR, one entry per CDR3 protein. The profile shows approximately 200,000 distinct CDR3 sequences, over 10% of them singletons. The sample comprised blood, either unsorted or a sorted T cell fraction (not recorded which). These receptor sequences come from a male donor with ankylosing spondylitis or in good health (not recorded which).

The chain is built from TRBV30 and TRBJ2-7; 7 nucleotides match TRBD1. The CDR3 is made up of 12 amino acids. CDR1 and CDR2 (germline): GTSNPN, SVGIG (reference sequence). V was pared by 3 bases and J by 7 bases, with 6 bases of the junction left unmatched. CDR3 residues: CAWSSGTAEQYF. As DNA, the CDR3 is TGTGCCTGGAGCTCTGGGACAGCGGAGCAGTACTTC. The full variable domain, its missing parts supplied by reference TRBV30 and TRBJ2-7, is SQTIHQWPATLVQPVGSPLSLECTVEGTSNPNLYWYRQAAGRGLQLLFYSVGIGQISSEVPQNLSASRPQDRQFILSSKKLLLSDSGFYLCAWSSGTAEQYFGPGTRLTVT.

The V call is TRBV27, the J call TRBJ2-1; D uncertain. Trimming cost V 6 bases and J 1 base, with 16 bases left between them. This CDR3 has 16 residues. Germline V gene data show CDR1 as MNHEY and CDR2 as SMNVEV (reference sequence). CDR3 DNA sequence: TGTGCCAGCAGCTCCGCTGCGGTGGGTTCCTACAATGAGCAGTTCTTC. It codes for CASSSAAVGSYNEQFF.

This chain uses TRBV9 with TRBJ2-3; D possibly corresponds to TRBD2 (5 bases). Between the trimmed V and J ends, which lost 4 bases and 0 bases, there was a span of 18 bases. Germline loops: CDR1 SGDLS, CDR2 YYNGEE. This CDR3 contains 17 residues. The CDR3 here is CASSTHPLATSTDTQYF. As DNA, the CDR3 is TGTGCCAGCAGCACACACCCATTAGCGACTAGCACAGATACGCAGTATTTT. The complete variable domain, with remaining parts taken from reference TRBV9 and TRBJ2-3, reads DSGVTQTPKHLITATGQRVTLRCSPRSGDLSVYWYQQSLDQGLQFLIQYYNGEERAKGNILERFSAQQFPDLHSELNLSSLELGDSALYFCASSTHPLATSTDTQYFGPGTRLTVL.

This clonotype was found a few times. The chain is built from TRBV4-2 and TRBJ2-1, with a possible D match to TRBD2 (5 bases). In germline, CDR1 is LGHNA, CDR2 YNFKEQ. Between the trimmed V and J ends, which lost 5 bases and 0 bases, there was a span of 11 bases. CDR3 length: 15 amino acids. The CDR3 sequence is CASSDGLSSYNEQFF. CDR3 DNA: TGTGCCAGCAGCGACGGACTTAGCTCCTACAATGAGCAGTTCTTC.

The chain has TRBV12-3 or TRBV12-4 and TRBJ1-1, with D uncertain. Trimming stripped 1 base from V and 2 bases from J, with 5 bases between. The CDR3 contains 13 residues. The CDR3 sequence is CASSLGINTEAFF. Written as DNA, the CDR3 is TGTGCCAGCAGTTTAGGGATTAACACTGAAGCTTTCTTT.

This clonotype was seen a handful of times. CDR3 sequence (DNA): TGTGCCAGCAGCTCCCCAGGATCCTACGAGCAGTACTTC. This translates into CASSSPGSYEQYF. The chain uses TRBV11-2 and TRBJ2-7; no reliable D call. V gave up 4 bases and J gave up 1 base, with 8 bases separating them. Germline V CDR1 and CDR2: SGHAT, FQNNGV. The CDR3 contains 13 residues.

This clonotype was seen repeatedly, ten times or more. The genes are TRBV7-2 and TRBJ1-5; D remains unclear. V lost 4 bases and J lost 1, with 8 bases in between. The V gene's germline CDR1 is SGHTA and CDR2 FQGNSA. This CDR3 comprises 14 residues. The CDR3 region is CASSSGISNQPQHF. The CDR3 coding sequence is TGTGCCAGCAGCTCCGGGATAAGCAATCAGCCCCAGCATTTT.

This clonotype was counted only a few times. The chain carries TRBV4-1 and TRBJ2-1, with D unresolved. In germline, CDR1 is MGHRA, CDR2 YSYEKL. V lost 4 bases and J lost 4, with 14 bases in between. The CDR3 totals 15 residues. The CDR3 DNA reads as TGCGCCAGCAGCCGCTCCCCCCACGGGTACAATGAGCAGTTCTTC. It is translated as CASSRSPHGYNEQFF.

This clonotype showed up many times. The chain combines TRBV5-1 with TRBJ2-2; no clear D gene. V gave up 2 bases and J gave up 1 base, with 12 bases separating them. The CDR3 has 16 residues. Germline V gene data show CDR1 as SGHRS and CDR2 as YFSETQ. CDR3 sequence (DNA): TGCGCCAGCAGCTTTATGTGGCAGATGAACACCGGGGAGCTGTTTTTT. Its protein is CASSFMWQMNTGELFF. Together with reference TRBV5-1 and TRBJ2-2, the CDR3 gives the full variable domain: KAGVTQTPRYLIKTRGQQVTLSCSPISGHRSVSWYQQTPGQGLQFLFEYFSETQRNKGNFPGRFSGRQFSNSRSEMNVSTLELGDSALYLCASSFMWQMNTGELFFGEGSRLTVL.

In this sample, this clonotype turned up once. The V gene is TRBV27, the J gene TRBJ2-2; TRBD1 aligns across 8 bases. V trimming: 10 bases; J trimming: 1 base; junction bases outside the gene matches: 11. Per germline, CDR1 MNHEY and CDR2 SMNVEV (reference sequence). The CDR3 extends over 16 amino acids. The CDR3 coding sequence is TGTGCCACCCAAGGTGCGGGGACAGGGAACACCGGGGAGCTGTTTTTT. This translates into CATQGAGTGNTGELFF.

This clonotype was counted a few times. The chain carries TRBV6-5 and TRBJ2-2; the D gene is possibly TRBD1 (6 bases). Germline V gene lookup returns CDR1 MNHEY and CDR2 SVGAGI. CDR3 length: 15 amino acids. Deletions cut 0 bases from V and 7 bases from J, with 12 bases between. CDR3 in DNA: TGTGCCAGCAGTTACTCGGCACAGGGCTTCGGGGAGCTGTTTTTT. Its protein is CASSYSAQGFGELFF.

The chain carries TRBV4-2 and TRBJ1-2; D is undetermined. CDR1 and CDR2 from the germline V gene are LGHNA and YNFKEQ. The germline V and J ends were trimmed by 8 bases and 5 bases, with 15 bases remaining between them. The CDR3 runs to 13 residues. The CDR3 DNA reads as TGTGCCAGCGGCCCCGGGAAGGAGTATGGCTACACCTTC. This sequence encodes CASGPGKEYGYTF.

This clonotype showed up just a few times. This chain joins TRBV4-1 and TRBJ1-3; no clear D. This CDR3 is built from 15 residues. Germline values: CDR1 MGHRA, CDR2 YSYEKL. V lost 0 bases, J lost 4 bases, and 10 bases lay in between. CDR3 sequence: CASSQDEAAGNTIYF. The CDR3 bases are TGCGCCAGCAGCCAAGATGAGGCAGCGGGAAACACCATATATTTT.

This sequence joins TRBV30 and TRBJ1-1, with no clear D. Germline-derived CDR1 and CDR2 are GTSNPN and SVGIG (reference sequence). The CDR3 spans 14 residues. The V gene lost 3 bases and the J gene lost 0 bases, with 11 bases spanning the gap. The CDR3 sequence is CAWRIREMNTEAFF. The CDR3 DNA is TGTGCCTGGAGGATAAGGGAGATGAACACTGAAGCTTTCTTT.

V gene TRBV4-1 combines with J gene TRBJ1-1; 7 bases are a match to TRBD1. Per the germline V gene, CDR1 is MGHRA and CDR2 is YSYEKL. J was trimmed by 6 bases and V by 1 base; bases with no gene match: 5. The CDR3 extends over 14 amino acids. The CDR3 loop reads CASSQVNRGSEAFF. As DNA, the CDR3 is TGCGCCAGCAGCCAAGTAAACAGGGGCTCTGAAGCTTTCTTT.

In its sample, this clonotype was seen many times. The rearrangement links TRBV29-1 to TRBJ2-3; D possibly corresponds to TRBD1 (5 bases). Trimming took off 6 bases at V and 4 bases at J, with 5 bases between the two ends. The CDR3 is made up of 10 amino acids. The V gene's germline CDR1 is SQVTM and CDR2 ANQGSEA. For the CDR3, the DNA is TGCAGCGTCAGGGCAGATACGCAGTATTTT. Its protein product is CSVRADTQYF.

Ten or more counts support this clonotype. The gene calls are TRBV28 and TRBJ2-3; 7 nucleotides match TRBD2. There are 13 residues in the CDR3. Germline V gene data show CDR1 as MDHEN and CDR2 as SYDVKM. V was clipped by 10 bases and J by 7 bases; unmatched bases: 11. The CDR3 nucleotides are TGTGCCACCGGCGACGGGAGGAAGTATACGCAGTATTTT. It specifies CATGDGRKYTQYF.

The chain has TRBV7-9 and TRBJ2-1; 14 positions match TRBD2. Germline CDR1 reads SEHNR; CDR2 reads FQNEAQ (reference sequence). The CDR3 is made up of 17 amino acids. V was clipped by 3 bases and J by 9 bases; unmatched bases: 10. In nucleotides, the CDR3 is TGTGCCAGCAGCTTCCGACTAGCGGGAGGGCCGATTAGTGAGCAGTTCTTC. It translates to CASSFRLAGGPISEQFF. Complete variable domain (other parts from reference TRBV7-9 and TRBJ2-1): DTGVSQNPRHKITKRGQNVTFRCDPISEHNRLYWYRQTLGQGPEFLTYFQNEAQLEKSRLLSDRFSAERPKGSFSTLEIQRTEQGDSAMYLCASSFRLAGGPISEQFFGPGTRLTVL.

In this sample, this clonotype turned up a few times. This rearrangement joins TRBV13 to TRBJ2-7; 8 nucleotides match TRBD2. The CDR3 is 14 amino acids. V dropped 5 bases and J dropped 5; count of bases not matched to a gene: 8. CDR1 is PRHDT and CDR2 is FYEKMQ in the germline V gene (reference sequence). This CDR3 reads CASSPGGGLHEQYF. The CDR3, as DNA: TGTGCCAGCAGCCCCGGGGGGGGGCTACACGAGCAGTACTTC.

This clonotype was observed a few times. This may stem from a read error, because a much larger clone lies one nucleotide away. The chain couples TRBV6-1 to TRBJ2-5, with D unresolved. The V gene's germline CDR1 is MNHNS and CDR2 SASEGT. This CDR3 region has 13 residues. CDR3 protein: CASGEVGVETQYF. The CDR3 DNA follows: TGTGCCAGCGGTGAAGTCGGAGTGGAGACCCAGTACTTC.

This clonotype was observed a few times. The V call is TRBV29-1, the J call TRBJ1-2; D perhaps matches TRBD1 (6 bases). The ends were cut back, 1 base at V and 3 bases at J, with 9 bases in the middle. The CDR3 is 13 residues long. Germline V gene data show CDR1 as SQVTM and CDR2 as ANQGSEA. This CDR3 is CSVEGGGHYGYTF. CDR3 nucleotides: TGCAGCGTTGAAGGGGGGGGCCACTATGGCTACACCTTC.

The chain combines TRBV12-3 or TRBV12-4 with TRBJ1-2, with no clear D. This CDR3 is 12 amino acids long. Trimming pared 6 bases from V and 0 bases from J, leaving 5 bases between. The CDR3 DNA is TGTGCCAGCAGCGCGTCTAACTATGGCTACACCTTC. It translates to CASSASNYGYTF.

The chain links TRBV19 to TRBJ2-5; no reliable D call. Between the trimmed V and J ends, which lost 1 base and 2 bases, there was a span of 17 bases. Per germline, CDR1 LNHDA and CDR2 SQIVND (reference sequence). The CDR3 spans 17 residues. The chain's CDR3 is CASSIADGIRLQETQYF. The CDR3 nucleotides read TGTGCCAGTAGTATAGCGGACGGAATTAGACTTCAAGAGACCCAGTACTTC.

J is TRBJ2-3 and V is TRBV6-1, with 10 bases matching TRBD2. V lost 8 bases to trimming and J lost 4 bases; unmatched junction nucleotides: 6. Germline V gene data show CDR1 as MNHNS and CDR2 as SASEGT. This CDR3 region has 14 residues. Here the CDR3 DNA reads TGTGCCAGCGGCGATAGCGGGGGGTCAGATACGCAGTATTTT. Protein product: CASGDSGGSDTQYF.